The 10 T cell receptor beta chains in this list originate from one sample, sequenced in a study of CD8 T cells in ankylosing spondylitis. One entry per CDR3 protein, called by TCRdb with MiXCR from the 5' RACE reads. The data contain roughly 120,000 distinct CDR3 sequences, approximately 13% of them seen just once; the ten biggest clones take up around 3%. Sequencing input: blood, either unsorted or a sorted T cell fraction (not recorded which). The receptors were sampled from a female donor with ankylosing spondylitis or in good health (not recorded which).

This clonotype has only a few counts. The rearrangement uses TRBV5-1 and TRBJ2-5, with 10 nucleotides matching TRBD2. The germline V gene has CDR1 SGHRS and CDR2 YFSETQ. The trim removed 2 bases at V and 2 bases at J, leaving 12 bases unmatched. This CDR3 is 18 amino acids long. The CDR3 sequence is CASSLLTSGHSGQETQYF. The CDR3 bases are TGCGCCAGCAGCTTACTGACTAGCGGGCACTCAGGGCAAGAGACCCAGTACTTC.

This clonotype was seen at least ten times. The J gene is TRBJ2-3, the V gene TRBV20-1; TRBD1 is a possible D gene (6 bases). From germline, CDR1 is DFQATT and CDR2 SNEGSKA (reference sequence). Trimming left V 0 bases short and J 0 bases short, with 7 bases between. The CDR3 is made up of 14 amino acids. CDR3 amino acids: CSARDGGSTDTQYF. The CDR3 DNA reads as TGCAGTGCTAGAGATGGGGGCAGCACAGATACGCAGTATTTT.

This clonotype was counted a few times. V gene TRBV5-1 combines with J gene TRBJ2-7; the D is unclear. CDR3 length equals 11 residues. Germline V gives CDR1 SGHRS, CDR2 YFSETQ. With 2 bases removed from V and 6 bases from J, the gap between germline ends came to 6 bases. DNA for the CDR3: TGCGCCAGCAGCTTCCGGAGCGAGCAGTACTTC. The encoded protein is CASSFRSEQYF.

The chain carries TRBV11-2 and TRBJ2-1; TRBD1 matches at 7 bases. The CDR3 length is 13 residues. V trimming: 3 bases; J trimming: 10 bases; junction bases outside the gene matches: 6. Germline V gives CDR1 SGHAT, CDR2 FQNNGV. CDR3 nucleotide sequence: TGTGCCAGCAGCTTCGGCCGGGACAGCGAGCAGTTCTTC. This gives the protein CASSFGRDSEQFF.

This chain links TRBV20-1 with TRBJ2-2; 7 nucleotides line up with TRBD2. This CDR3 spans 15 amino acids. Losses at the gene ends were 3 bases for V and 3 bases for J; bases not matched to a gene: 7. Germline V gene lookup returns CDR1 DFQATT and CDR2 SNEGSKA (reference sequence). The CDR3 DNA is TGCAGTGCTAGGCTAGAGCGGGGCTACACCGGGGAGCTGTTTTTT. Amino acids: CSARLERGYTGELFF.

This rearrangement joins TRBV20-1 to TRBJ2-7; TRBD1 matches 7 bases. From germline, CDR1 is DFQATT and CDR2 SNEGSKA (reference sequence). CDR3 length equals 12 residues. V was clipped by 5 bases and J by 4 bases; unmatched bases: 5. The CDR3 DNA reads TGCAGTGCTCACCGGGACAGTTACGAGCAGTACTTC. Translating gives CSAHRDSYEQYF.

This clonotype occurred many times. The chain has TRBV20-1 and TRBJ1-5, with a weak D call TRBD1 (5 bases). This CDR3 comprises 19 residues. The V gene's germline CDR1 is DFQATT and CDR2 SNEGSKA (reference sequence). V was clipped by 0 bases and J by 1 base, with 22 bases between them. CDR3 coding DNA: TGCAGTGCTAGAGATTTGGGAACAGGAACTGCCCTCAGCAATCAGCCCCAGCATTTT. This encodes CSARDLGTGTALSNQPQHF.

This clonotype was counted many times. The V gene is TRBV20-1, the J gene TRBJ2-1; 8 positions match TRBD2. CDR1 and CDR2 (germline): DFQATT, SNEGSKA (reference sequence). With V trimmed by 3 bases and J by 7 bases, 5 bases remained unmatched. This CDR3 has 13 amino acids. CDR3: CSASPSGGNEQFF. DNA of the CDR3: TGCAGTGCTAGCCCCAGCGGGGGTAATGAGCAGTTCTTC.

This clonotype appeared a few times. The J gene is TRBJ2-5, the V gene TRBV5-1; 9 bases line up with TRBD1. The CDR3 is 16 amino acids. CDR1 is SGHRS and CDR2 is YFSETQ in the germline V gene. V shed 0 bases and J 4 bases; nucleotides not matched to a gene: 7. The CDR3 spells CASSLGDRAFRETQYF. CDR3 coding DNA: TGCGCCAGCAGCTTGGGGGACAGGGCTTTCCGAGAGACCCAGTACTTC.

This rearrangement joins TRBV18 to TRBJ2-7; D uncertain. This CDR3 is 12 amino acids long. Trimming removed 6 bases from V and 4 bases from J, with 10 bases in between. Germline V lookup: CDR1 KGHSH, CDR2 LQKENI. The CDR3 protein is CASSEDGYEQYF. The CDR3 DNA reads TGTGCCAGCTCCGAGGACGGGTACGAGCAGTACTTC.